Shown below are 22 T cell receptor beta chains from a single sample sequenced in a study of blood T cell repertoires in COVID-19. Using immunoSEQ multiplex PCR, the repertoire was profiled, and TCRdb retains in-frame clones only, with some absent. The table has under 300,000 clones, 70% to 75% seen once; the top ten hold about 3.5%. Sample: peripheral blood. The source is an elderly woman with acute or convalescent COVID-19.

The chain joins TRBV19 to TRBJ2-1; TRBD2 matches 7 bases. Germline V CDR1 and CDR2: LNHDA, SQIVND (reference sequence). Trimming removed 7 bases from V and 5 bases from J; junction bases left unmatched: 8. The CDR3 is 14 residues long. CDR3 sequence reads: CASKPGLIHNEQFF. CDR3 sequence (DNA): TGTGCCAGTAAACCGGGACTAATCCACAATGAGCAGTTCTTC.

The gene calls are TRBV5-4 and TRBJ2-3; perhaps TRBD1 as D (5 bases). Looked up from germline, CDR1 is SGHNT and CDR2 is YYREEE (reference sequence). V was clipped by 6 bases and J by 1 base, with 9 bases between them. This CDR3 is built from 13 residues. CDR3 in amino acids: CASTLRGTDTQYF. The CDR3 bases are TGTGCCAGCACTCTCAGGGGCACAGATACGCAGTATTTT.

There are a few counts of this clone. This chain links TRBV5-1 with TRBJ1-1; D is unclear. Germline V gene sequence: CDR1 SGHRS, CDR2 YFSETQ. The CDR3 has 15 amino acids. With 0 bases removed from V and 0 bases from J, the gap between germline ends came to 9 bases. The CDR3, as DNA: TGCGCCAGCAGCTTGGAGGCAGGCCTGAACACTGAAGCTTTCTTT. It yields the protein CASSLEAGLNTEAFF.

The chain links TRBV5-4 to TRBJ1-4, with D perhaps TRBD1 (5 bases). The CDR3 runs 14 residues. The germline V and J ends were trimmed by 4 bases and 8 bases, with 15 bases remaining between them. CDR1 is SGHNT and CDR2 is YYREEE in the germline V gene (reference sequence). The CDR3 loop reads CASSLRGAREKLFF. The CDR3 region has the DNA TGTGCCAGCAGCCTTAGGGGCGCGAGAGAAAAACTGTTTTTT.

The chain joins TRBV29-1 to TRBJ1-3; possible D gene TRBD1, 5 bases. CDR3 size: 15 residues. Per germline, CDR1 SQVTM and CDR2 ANQGSEA. With 6 bases removed from V and 0 bases from J, the gap between germline ends came to 15 bases. CDR3: CSVTGPRDSGNTIYF. Written as DNA, the CDR3 is TGCAGCGTGACCGGGCCCAGGGACTCTGGAAACACCATATATTTT.

J is TRBJ2-5 and V is TRBV25-1, with TRBD1 identical over 8 bases. The CDR3 sequence is 13 residues long. Trimming took 9 bases from V and 4 from J; bases not matched to a gene: 7. Germline values: CDR1 MGHDK, CDR2 SYGVNS. CDR3 loop: CASTDRVRETQYF. CDR3 nucleotides: TGTGCCAGTACGGACAGGGTAAGAGAGACCCAGTACTTC.

The chain carries TRBV10-2 and TRBJ1-2; 10 bases line up with TRBD1. This CDR3 is built from 13 residues. Germline V gene data show CDR1 as WSHSY and CDR2 as SAAADI. V lost 8 bases, J lost 6 bases, and 6 bases stayed unmatched. As DNA, the CDR3 is TGCGCCAGCCGCCGGACAGGGGGTGATGGCTACACCTTC. It yields the protein CASRRTGGDGYTF.

This chain uses TRBV13 with TRBJ2-2, with TRBD2 identical over 7 bases. The CDR3 runs 15 residues. Germline loops: CDR1 PRHDT, CDR2 FYEKMQ (reference sequence). Trimming removed 0 bases from V and 5 bases from J; junction bases left unmatched: 3. CDR3 nucleotides: TGTGCCAGCAGCTTAGGCGGGAGGTTAACCGGGGAGCTGTTTTTT. This encodes CASSLGGRLTGELFF.

This chain uses TRBV24-1 with TRBJ1-4; D perhaps matches TRBD1 (5 bases). V was clipped by 2 bases and J by 7 bases, with 19 bases between them. From germline, CDR1 is KGHDR and CDR2 SFDVKD. The CDR3 totals 17 residues. CDR3 bases: TGTGCCACCAGTGATTCCACCGGGAGGGGATCCGCTGAAAAACTGTTTTTT. This codes for CATSDSTGRGSAEKLFF.

The rearrangement joins TRBV5-1 to TRBJ2-2, with D maybe TRBD2 (6 bases). Germline CDR1 SGHRS, CDR2 YFSETQ. This CDR3 region has 16 residues. The V gene lost 4 bases and the J gene lost 2 bases, with 15 bases spanning the gap. The CDR3 DNA follows: TGCGCCAGCAGCCGTGAGACTAGTGGTAACACCGGGGAGCTGTTTTTT. Its translation: CASSRETSGNTGELFF.

The CDR3 DNA is TGCGCCAGCAGCTTGGGAGGGCTCGGCTATGGCTACACCTTC. Its translation is CASSLGGLGYGYTF. The chain joins TRBV5-1 to TRBJ1-2; no reliable D call. Trimming removed 0 bases at V and 4 bases at J, with 10 bases between. Germline V gene sequence: CDR1 SGHRS, CDR2 YFSETQ. The CDR3 contains 14 residues.

The DNA for the CDR3 is TGTGCCAGCAGTCCTACTTCCTCCGGCGGAGCTTTCTTT. It is translated as CASSPTSSGGAFF. The chain couples TRBV12-3 or TRBV12-4 to TRBJ1-1; D not certain. CDR3 length: 13 amino acids. The germline V and J ends were trimmed by 5 bases and 10 bases, with 17 bases remaining between them.

This chain links TRBV5-1 with TRBJ2-3, with 11 positions matching TRBD2. J lost 0 bases, V lost 1 base, and 7 bases had no gene match. This CDR3 is built from 18 residues. Germline loops: CDR1 SGHRS, CDR2 YFSETQ. The CDR3 DNA reads as TGCGCCAGCAGCTTGTTAGCGGGAGGGGGATCTAGCACAGATACGCAGTATTTT. It specifies CASSLLAGGGSSTDTQYF.

The table lists this clone with a count of one. V usage is TRBV19 and J usage is TRBJ1-2, with a weak D call TRBD1 (5 bases). The CDR3 runs 11 residues. Germline assignment: CDR1 LNHDA and CDR2 SQIVND (reference sequence). Trimming removed 4 bases at V and 5 bases at J, with 5 bases between. The CDR3 loop reads CASSRQYGYTF. The CDR3 nucleotides read TGTGCCAGTAGTAGACAGTATGGCTACACCTTC.

The rearrangement uses TRBV6-2 or TRBV6-3 and TRBJ2-1; the match to TRBD2 covers 9 bases. After removal of 2 bases from V and 7 bases from J, the junction contained 9 bases not matched to a gene. CDR1 is MNHEY and CDR2 is SVGEGT in the germline V gene. The CDR3 contains 16 residues. The CDR3 spells CASSYVGRGGLNEQFF. The CDR3 DNA sequence: TGTGCCAGCAGTTACGTTGGGCGGGGGGGCCTTAATGAGCAGTTCTTC.

Turning to this clone: Within the sample, other DNA sequences also encode this same CDR3. The chain has TRBV5-1 and TRBJ1-4; D is uncertain. The germline CDR1 and CDR2 sequences are SGHRS and YFSETQ. The ends were cut back, 0 bases at V and 7 bases at J, with 10 bases in the middle. This CDR3 comprises 14 residues. The CDR3 region has the DNA TGCGCCAGCAGCTTGGGAGGGCTCGGTGAAAAACTGTTTTTT. Translated, it gives CASSLGGLGEKLFF.

The count of this clone is one. V usage is TRBV4-3 and J usage is TRBJ1-3; D unclear. V shed 1 base and J shed 4 bases, with 5 bases lying between them. This CDR3 is built from 13 residues. Germline CDR1 and CDR2: LGHNA and YSLEER. The CDR3 spells CASSQGPGNTIYF. The CDR3 nucleotides are TGCGCCAGCAGCCAAGGGCCAGGAAACACCATATATTTT.

V usage is TRBV6-5 and J usage is TRBJ1-2; 8 bases are shared with TRBD1. The CDR3 extends over 16 amino acids. With V trimmed by 3 bases and J by 4 bases, 10 bases remained unmatched. Germline lookup yields CDR1 MNHEY and CDR2 SVGAGI. The CDR3 nucleotides are TGTGCCAGCAGTTATCGTGCGCGACAGGGGATCTATGGCTACACCTTC. Protein sequence: CASSYRARQGIYGYTF.

The chain employs TRBV5-5 and TRBJ1-1; the D is unclear. V shed 4 bases and J shed 8 bases, with 24 bases lying between them. This CDR3 has 16 residues. Germline V CDR1 and CDR2: SGHKS, YYEKEE (reference sequence). CDR3 DNA: TGTGCCAGCAGCGTCGGTCTTCAGGCCCGACTAAGGGAAGCTTTCTTT. Translation gives CASSVGLQARLREAFF.

This clone has just one count. This sequence joins TRBV19 and TRBJ2-3, with 7 bases identical to TRBD1. Per germline, CDR1 LNHDA and CDR2 SQIVND (reference sequence). The trim removed 5 bases at V and 2 bases at J, leaving 13 bases unmatched. This CDR3 contains 17 residues. The CDR3 loop is CASSPNRGKVFTDTQYF. CDR3 bases: TGTGCCAGTAGTCCCAACAGGGGAAAAGTGTTCACAGATACGCAGTATTTT.

The CDR3 coding sequence is TGCGCCAGCAGCTTGGCGGGATATAGCAATCAGCCCCAGCATTTT. Protein product: CASSLAGYSNQPQHF. This chain uses TRBV5-1 with TRBJ1-5; no firm D call. The CDR3 contains 15 residues. Trimming pared 0 bases from V and 0 bases from J, leaving 7 bases between. CDR1 SGHRS and CDR2 YFSETQ come from the germline V gene.

The chain is built from TRBV4-1 and TRBJ2-1; TRBD2 agrees at 8 bases. The V segment lost 0 bases and the J segment 4 bases; nucleotides outside the gene matches: 11. The CDR3 length is 18 residues. The germline V gene has CDR1 MGHRA and CDR2 YSYEKL. For the CDR3, the DNA is TGCGCCAGCAGCCAAGACCGACTAGCGCAGACCCGATACAATGAGCAGTTCTTC. Residues: CASSQDRLAQTRYNEQFF.